Described below is a single T cell receptor (beta chain) sequence and its context. Its antigen remains unknown. The sample originates from a study of cytomegalovirus exposure and HLA in healthy donors. 13 Jbeta primers and 60 Vbeta primers were used for the PCR. The protocol was immunoSEQ multiplex PCR, while the TCRdb copy is restricted to in-frame clones and leaves out a portion. Among about 35,000 clones, 80% were seen once, and the ten largest hold 6%. Healthy donors of bone marrow made up the group. Overall study findings and caveats: In a later analysis, across HLA loci, associated TCR counts were highest for DRB1, lowest for HLA-C.

The sequenced sample consisted of PBMCs. The receptor was derived from a male donor in good health and CMV-seronegative.

CDR3 amino acids: CASRGTHYEQYF. The CDR3 bases are TGTGCCAGCAGGGGGACACACTACGAGCAGTACTTC. The V call is TRBV2, the J call TRBJ2-7, with D possibly TRBD1 on 6 matching bases. Germline lookup yields CDR1 SNHLY and CDR2 FYNNEI. The V end was cut by 6 bases, the J end by 3 bases, with 9 bases between. The CDR3 covers 12 residues.